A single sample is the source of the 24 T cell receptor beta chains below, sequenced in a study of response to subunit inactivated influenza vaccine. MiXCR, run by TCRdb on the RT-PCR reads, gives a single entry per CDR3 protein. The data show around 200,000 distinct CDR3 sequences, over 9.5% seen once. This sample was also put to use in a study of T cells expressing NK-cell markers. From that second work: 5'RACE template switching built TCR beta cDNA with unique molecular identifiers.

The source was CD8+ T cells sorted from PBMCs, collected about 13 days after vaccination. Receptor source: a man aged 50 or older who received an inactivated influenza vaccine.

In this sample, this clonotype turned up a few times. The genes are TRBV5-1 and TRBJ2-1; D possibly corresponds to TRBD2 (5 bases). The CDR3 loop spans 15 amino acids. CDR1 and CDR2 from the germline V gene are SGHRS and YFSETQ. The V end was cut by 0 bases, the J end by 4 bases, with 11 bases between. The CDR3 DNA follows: TGCGCCAGCAGCTTGGCCGGTGGACTGTACAATGAGCAGTTCTTC. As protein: CASSLAGGLYNEQFF.

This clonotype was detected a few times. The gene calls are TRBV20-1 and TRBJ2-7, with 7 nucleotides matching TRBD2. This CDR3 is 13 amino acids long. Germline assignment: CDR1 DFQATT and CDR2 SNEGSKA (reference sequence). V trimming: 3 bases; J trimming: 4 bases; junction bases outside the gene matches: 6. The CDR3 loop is CSARRTGGYEQYF. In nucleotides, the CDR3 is TGCAGTGCTAGGAGGACGGGGGGATACGAGCAGTACTTC.

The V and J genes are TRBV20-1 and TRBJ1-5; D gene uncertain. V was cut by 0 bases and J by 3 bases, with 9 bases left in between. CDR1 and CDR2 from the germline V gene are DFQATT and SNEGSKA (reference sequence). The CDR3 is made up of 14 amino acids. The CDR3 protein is CSARDWNDNQPQHF. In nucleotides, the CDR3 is TGCAGTGCTAGAGATTGGAACGACAATCAGCCCCAGCATTTT.

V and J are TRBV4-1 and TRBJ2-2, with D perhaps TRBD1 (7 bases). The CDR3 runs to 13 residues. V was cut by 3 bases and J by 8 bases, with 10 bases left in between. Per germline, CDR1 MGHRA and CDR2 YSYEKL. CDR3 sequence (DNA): TGCGCCAGCAGCCACCCAGGGGGGGGGGAGCTGTTTTTT. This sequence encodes CASSHPGGGELFF.

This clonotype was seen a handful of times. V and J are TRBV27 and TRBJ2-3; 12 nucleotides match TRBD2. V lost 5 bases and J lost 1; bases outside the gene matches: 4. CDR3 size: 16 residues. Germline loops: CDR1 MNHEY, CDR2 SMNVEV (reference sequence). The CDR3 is CASSGRLAGGTDTQYF. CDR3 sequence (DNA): TGTGCCAGCAGTGGCAGACTAGCGGGGGGCACAGATACGCAGTATTTT.

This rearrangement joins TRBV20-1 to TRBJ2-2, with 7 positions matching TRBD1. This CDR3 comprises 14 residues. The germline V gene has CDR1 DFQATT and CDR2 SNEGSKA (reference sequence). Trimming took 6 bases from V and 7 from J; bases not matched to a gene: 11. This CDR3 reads CSAEDSQGDGELFF. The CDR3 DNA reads TGCAGTGCCGAAGACTCTCAGGGGGACGGGGAGCTGTTTTTT.

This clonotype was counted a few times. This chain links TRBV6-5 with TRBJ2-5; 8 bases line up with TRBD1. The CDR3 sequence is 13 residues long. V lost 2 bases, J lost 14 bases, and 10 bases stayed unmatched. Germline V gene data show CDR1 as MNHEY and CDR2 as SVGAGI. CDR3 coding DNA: TGTGCCAGCAGTTACAGTCCGGGACAGGCGAGCTACTTC. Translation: CASSYSPGQASYF.

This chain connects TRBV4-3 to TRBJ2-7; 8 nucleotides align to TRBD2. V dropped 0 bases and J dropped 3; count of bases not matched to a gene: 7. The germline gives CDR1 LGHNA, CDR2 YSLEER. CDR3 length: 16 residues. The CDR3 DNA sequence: TGCGCCAGCAGCCAAGAATCGGGAGGGGCCCTCTACGAGCAGTACTTC. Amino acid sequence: CASSQESGGALYEQYF.

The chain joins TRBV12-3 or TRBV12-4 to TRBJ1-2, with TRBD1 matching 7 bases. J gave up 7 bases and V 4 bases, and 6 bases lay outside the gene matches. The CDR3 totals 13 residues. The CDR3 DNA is TGTGCCAGCAGTTCATCAGCAGGGGGTGGCTACACCTTC. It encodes CASSSSAGGGYTF.

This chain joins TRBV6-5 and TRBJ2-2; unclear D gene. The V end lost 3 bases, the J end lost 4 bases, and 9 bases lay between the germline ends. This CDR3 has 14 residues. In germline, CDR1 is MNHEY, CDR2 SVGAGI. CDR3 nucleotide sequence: TGTGCCAGCAGTTATCTTGGGGTCACCGGGGAGCTGTTTTTT. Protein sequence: CASSYLGVTGELFF.

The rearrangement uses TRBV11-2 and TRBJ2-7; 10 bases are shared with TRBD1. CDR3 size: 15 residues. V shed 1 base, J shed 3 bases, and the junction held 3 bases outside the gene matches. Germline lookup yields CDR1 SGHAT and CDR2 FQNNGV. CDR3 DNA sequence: TGTGCCAGCAGCTTAGGTCGGACAGGGGGCTACGAGCAGTACTTC. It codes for CASSLGRTGGYEQYF.

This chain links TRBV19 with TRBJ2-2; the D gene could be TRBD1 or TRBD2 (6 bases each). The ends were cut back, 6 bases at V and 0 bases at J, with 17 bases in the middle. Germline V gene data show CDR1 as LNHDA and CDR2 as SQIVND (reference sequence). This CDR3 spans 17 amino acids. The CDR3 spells CASRTGDIPSNTGELFF. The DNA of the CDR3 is TGTGCCAGTAGAACGGGGGACATCCCGTCGAACACCGGGGAGCTGTTTTTT.

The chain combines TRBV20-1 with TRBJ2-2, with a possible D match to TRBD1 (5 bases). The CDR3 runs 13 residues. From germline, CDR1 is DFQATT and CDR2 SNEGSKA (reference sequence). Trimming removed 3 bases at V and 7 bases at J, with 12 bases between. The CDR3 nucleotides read TGCAGTGCTAGCCCCTCTAGGGGCGGGGAGCTGTTTTTT. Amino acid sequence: CSASPSRGGELFF.

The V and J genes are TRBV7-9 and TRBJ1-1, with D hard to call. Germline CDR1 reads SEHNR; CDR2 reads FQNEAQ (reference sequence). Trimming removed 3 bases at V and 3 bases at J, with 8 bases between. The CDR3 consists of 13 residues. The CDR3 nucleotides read TGTGCCAGCAGCTTCTGGGAAGACACTGAAGCTTTCTTT. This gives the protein CASSFWEDTEAFF.

The CDR3 loop is CASTGRFQETQYF. The CDR3 DNA reads as TGCGCCAGCACGGGAAGGTTTCAAGAGACCCAGTACTTC. This rearrangement joins TRBV10-2 to TRBJ2-5; perhaps TRBD2 as D (5 bases). CDR3 length: 13 residues. The V and J ends lost 7 bases and 2 bases respectively, with 11 bases between them. In germline, CDR1 is WSHSY, CDR2 SAAADI.

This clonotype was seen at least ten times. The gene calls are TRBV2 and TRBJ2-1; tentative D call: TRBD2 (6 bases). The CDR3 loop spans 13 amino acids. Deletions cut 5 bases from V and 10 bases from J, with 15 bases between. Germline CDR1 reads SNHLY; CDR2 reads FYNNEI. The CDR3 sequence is CASSLPEGGEQFF. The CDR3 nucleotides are TGTGCCAGCAGTCTTCCGGAGGGAGGCGAGCAGTTCTTC.

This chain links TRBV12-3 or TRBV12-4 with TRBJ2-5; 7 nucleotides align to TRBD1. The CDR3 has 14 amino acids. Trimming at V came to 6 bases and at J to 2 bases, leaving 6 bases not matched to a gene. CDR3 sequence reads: CASSRDRAQETQYF. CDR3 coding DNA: TGTGCCAGCAGCCGCGACAGGGCTCAAGAGACCCAGTACTTC.

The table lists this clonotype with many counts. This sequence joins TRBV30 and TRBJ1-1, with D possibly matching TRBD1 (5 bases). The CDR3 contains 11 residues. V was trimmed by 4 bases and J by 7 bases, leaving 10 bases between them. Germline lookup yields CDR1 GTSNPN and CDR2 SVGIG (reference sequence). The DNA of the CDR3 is TGTGCCTGGATTCCAGGGAGTGAAGCTTTCTTT. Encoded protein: CAWIPGSEAFF.

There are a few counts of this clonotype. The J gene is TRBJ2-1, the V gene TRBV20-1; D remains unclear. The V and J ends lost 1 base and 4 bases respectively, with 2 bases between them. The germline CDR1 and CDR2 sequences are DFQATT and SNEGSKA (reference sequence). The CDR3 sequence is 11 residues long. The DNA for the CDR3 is TGCAGTGCTAGAGTATACAATGAGCAGTTCTTC. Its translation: CSARVYNEQFF.

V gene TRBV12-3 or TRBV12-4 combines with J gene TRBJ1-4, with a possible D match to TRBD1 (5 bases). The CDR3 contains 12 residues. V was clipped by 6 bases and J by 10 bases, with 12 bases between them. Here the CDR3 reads CASRDGTPKLFF. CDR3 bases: TGTGCCAGCAGGGACGGGACCCCAAAACTGTTTTTT.

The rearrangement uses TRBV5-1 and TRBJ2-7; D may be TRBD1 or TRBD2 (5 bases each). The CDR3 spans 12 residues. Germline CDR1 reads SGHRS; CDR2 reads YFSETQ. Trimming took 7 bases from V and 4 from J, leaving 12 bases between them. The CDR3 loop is CASGLDSYEQYF. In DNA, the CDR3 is TGCGCCAGCGGACTCGACAGTTACGAGCAGTACTTC.

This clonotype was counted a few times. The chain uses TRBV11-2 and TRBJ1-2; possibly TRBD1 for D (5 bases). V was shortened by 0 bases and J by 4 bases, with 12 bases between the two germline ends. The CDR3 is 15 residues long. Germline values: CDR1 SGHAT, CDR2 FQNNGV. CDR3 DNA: TGTGCCAGCAGCTTAGAGGCCAGGGACGTCTATGGCTACACCTTC. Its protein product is CASSLEARDVYGYTF.

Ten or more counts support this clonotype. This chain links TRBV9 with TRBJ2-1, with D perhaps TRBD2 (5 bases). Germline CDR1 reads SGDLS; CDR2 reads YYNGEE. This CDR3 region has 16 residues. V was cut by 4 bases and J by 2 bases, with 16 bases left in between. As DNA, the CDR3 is TGTGCCAGCAGCCACGAGAGGACTGAAGCCTACAATGAGCAGTTCTTC. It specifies CASSHERTEAYNEQFF.

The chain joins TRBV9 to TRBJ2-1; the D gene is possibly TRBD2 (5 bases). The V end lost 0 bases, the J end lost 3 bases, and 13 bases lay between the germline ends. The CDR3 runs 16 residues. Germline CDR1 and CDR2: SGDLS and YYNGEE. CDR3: CASSVVGRGVYNEQFF. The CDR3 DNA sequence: TGTGCCAGCAGCGTAGTGGGGAGAGGAGTCTACAATGAGCAGTTCTTC.